The 23 T cell receptor beta chains in this list originate from one sample, sequenced in a study of response to subunit inactivated influenza vaccine. TCRdb re-analysed the RT-PCR reads in MiXCR, keeping a single row per CDR3 protein. The sample consists of over 650,000 distinct CDR3 sequences, less than 20% of them appearing once. The sequencing used PBMCs from blood, collected more than 4 days after vaccination. These TCRs come from a man aged 45-65 years who received an inactivated influenza vaccine.

This clonotype appeared many times. The chain joins TRBV4-3 to TRBJ1-1; D is ambiguous. This CDR3 comprises 14 residues. Trimming removed 0 bases at V and 1 base at J, with 6 bases between. Germline V gives CDR1 LGHNA, CDR2 YSLEER. The DNA of the CDR3 is TGCGCCAGCAGCCAAGAACCGAGGAACACTGAAGCTTTCTTT. It yields the protein CASSQEPRNTEAFF.

The chain is built from TRBV28 and TRBJ2-7; D not certain. The length of the CDR3 is 14 residues. CDR1 is MDHEN, CDR2 SYDVKM, per germline. V dropped 1 base and J dropped 6 bases, with 13 bases sitting between them. The CDR3 region has the DNA TGTGCCAGCAGTTTATATCTGGGGTCGAGCGAGCAGTACTTC. This encodes CASSLYLGSSEQYF.

The genes are TRBV7-2 and TRBJ1-5; 7 bases are shared with TRBD1. Per germline, CDR1 SGHTA and CDR2 FQGNSA. The CDR3 has 15 amino acids. The V gene end was trimmed by 2 bases and the J gene end by 3 bases; junction bases not matched to a gene: 4. CDR3 residues: CASSLRTGYNQPQHF. CDR3 DNA: TGTGCCAGCAGCTTACGGACAGGATACAATCAGCCCCAGCATTTT.

This clonotype was found a few times. The chain couples TRBV28 to TRBJ2-1, with 7 bases fitting TRBD2. There are 15 residues in the CDR3. CDR1 and CDR2 from the germline V gene are MDHEN and SYDVKM. The V gene end was trimmed by 10 bases and the J gene end by 4 bases; junction bases not matched to a gene: 13. The CDR3 nucleotides read TGTGCCACCTTAGACGGGACTAATCCTTACAATGAGCAGTTCTTC. Its translation is CATLDGTNPYNEQFF.

This clonotype was seen at least ten times. This sequence joins TRBV29-1 and TRBJ2-1; 10 positions agree with TRBD2. The junction had 11 bases not matched to a gene; V was cut back by 4 bases and J by 8 bases. The length of the CDR3 is 15 residues. CDR1 and CDR2 from the germline V gene are SQVTM and ANQGSEA. The CDR3 nucleotides are TGCAGCGTTGTTGAGGCTAGCGGGAGACAGGATGAGCAGTTCTTC. This gives the protein CSVVEASGRQDEQFF.

This clonotype has more than one count but fewer than ten. The J gene is TRBJ1-5, the V gene TRBV12-3 or TRBV12-4, with TRBD1 as a possible D gene (6 bases). The V end was cut by 5 bases, the J end by 3 bases, with 8 bases between. The CDR3 loop spans 13 amino acids. In nucleotides, the CDR3 is TGTGCCAGCAGTAGACAGGACAATCAGCCCCAGCATTTT. The encoded protein is CASSRQDNQPQHF.

This clonotype was counted only a few times. The rearrangement joins TRBV5-1 to TRBJ2-7, with 8 bases matching TRBD2. CDR1 and CDR2 from the germline V gene are SGHRS and YFSETQ. This CDR3 has 14 amino acids. V gave up 6 bases and J gave up 5 bases; unmatched junction bases: 10. The CDR3 is CASKPGTSIDEQYF. The CDR3, as DNA: TGCGCCAGCAAACCGGGGACTAGTATCGACGAGCAGTACTTC. The entire variable domain, with the rest obtained from reference TRBV5-1 and TRBJ2-7, is as follows: KAGVTQTPRYLIKTRGQQVTLSCSPISGHRSVSWYQQTPGQGLQFLFEYFSETQRNKGNFPGRFSGRQFSNSRSEMNVSTLELGDSALYLCASKPGTSIDEQYFGPGTRLTVT.

V is TRBV5-5 and J is TRBJ1-6; perhaps TRBD1 as D (6 bases). The CDR3 spans 16 residues. Looked up from germline, CDR1 is SGHKS and CDR2 is YYEKEE (reference sequence). Between the trimmed V and J ends, which lost 0 bases and 7 bases, there was a span of 14 bases. CDR3 sequence (DNA): TGTGCCAGCAGCTTGGAGGGGGGAAGGGTAAATTCACCCCTCCACTTT. Translated, it gives CASSLEGGRVNSPLHF.

This clonotype was counted at least ten times. The chain combines TRBV20-1 with TRBJ1-1; 10 bases map to TRBD1. Trimming removed 5 bases from V and 1 base from J; junction bases left unmatched: 4. The germline CDR1 and CDR2 sequences are DFQATT and SNEGSKA (reference sequence). CDR3 length equals 14 residues. Here the CDR3 reads CSAGRQGANTEAFF. In DNA, the CDR3 is TGCAGTGCTGGACGACAGGGGGCGAACACTGAAGCTTTCTTT.

This clonotype has just one count. The chain couples TRBV5-1 to TRBJ2-7, with 9 bases fitting TRBD1. The CDR3 is 15 residues long. The germline gives CDR1 SGHRS, CDR2 YFSETQ. Trimming cost V 4 bases and J 3 bases; bases outside gene matches: 8. The chain's CDR3 is CASSHGTGSSYEQYF. In nucleotides, the CDR3 is TGCGCCAGCAGCCATGGGACAGGGAGTAGCTACGAGCAGTACTTC. Complete variable domain (other parts from reference TRBV5-1 and TRBJ2-7): KAGVTQTPRYLIKTRGQQVTLSCSPISGHRSVSWYQQTPGQGLQFLFEYFSETQRNKGNFPGRFSGRQFSNSRSEMNVSTLELGDSALYLCASSHGTGSSYEQYFGPGTRLTVT.

This clonotype was found a few times. The V call is TRBV29-1, the J call TRBJ1-1; D might be TRBD1 (5 bases). The CDR3 runs to 14 residues. V dropped 5 bases and J dropped 1 base, with 14 bases sitting between them. The germline gives CDR1 SQVTM, CDR2 ANQGSEA. Written as DNA, the CDR3 is TGCAGCGTTCACTCCAGGGTCGCGAACACTGAAGCTTTCTTT. Protein: CSVHSRVANTEAFF.

This clonotype came up a few times. The chain combines TRBV5-5 with TRBJ1-2; 7 positions match TRBD1. The CDR3 sequence is 14 residues long. The ends lost 3 bases at V and 3 bases at J; junction bases unmatched: 5. Germline V gives CDR1 SGHKS, CDR2 YYEKEE (reference sequence). CDR3 protein: CASSSGTDHYGYTF. CDR3 in DNA: TGTGCCAGCAGCTCCGGGACAGACCACTATGGCTACACCTTC.

This clonotype was observed a single time. This chain uses TRBV12-3 or TRBV12-4 with TRBJ1-1; D is ambiguous. V was cut by 3 bases and J by 5 bases, with 13 bases left in between. The CDR3 runs to 14 residues. The CDR3 DNA follows: TGTGCCAGCAGTTTTAGCGGGTCGGGAACTGAAGCTTTCTTT. Translation gives CASSFSGSGTEAFF.

This clonotype came up many times. The rearrangement joins TRBV29-1 to TRBJ1-5; TRBD1 agrees at 10 bases. The V and J ends lost 7 bases and 6 bases, in that order; junction bases with no gene match: 6. Germline V gives CDR1 SQVTM, CDR2 ANQGSEA. The CDR3 totals 13 residues. CDR3 DNA sequence: TGCAGCGCCGGACAGGGGGTCGGTCAGCCCCAGCATTTT. Its protein product is CSAGQGVGQPQHF. The full variable domain, with the rest looked up from reference TRBV29-1 and TRBJ1-5, is SAVISQKPSRDICQRGTSLTIQCQVDSQVTMMFWYRQQPGQSLTLIATANQGSEATYESGFVIDKFPISRPNLTFSTLTVSNMSPEDSSIYLCSAGQGVGQPQHFGDGTRLSIL.

This clonotype was picked up a small number of times. The V call is TRBV20-1, the J call TRBJ2-3; D remains unclear. The germline gives CDR1 DFQATT, CDR2 SNEGSKA (reference sequence). CDR3 length: 16 residues. V lost 6 bases and J 0 bases, leaving 19 bases between the germline ends. The CDR3 sequence is CSARPVLSSSTDTQYF. In nucleotides, the CDR3 is TGCAGTGCCCGGCCGGTCCTGAGCTCTAGCACAGATACGCAGTATTTT.

The chain couples TRBV20-1 to TRBJ2-3; 9 bases agree with TRBD2. V lost 5 bases to trimming and J lost 4 bases; unmatched junction nucleotides: 7. The germline V gene has CDR1 DFQATT and CDR2 SNEGSKA (reference sequence). CDR3 length equals 14 residues. This chain's CDR3 is CSARAGGFADTQYF. CDR3 coding DNA: TGCAGTGCTCGAGCGGGAGGTTTCGCAGATACGCAGTATTTT.

The chain joins TRBV27 to TRBJ2-7; no definite D call. Germline CDR1 MNHEY, CDR2 SMNVEV (reference sequence). The V end was cut by 5 bases, the J end by 7 bases, with 21 bases between. The CDR3 covers 15 residues. The CDR3 DNA reads as TGTGCCAGCAGTGAAATGACATTCTGGGGATGGGAGCAGTACTTC. Its translation is CASSEMTFWGWEQYF.

The V and J genes are TRBV7-2 and TRBJ1-1, with D tentatively TRBD1 (6 bases). Germline V gene lookup returns CDR1 SGHTA and CDR2 FQGNSA. CDR3 size: 13 residues. Trimming removed 5 bases at V and 4 bases at J, with 11 bases between. CDR3 amino acids: CASSMDSFTEAFF. The CDR3 DNA follows: TGTGCCAGCAGCATGGACAGCTTCACTGAAGCTTTCTTT.

This clonotype was counted a few times. The chain couples TRBV20-1 to TRBJ1-5; TRBD1 matches at 8 bases. This CDR3 contains 14 residues. V lost 6 bases and J lost 2; bases outside the gene matches: 6. From germline, CDR1 is DFQATT and CDR2 SNEGSKA (reference sequence). CDR3 in DNA: TGCAGTGCCACCAAGACAGGGGGCAATCAGCCCCAGCATTTT. Its translation: CSATKTGGNQPQHF.

This chain connects TRBV6-2 or TRBV6-3 to TRBJ1-2; 8 bases fit TRBD1. The CDR3 spans 14 residues. After removal of 2 bases from V and 8 bases from J, the junction contained 7 bases not matched to a gene. Germline CDR1 and CDR2: MNHEY and SVGEGT. CDR3 in amino acids: CASSYPGGTGGYTF. The CDR3 region has the DNA TGTGCCAGCAGTTACCCGGGAGGGACAGGAGGCTACACCTTC.

The chain carries TRBV5-1 and TRBJ2-1; D is possibly TRBD1 (6 bases). The V and J ends lost 5 bases and 9 bases respectively, with 18 bases between them. Germline values: CDR1 SGHRS, CDR2 YFSETQ. CDR3 size: 14 residues. CDR3 sequence reads: CASRLAWGPSEQFF. The CDR3 DNA is TGCGCCAGCAGGTTAGCGTGGGGGCCGAGTGAGCAGTTCTTC.

In this sample, this clonotype turned up a few times. This chain connects TRBV15 to TRBJ2-7; 11 nucleotides agree with TRBD1. The CDR3 runs to 14 residues. J was trimmed by 3 bases and V by 8 bases; bases with no gene match: 6. Germline CDR1 LNHNV, CDR2 YYDKDF (reference sequence). This CDR3 is CATCPGQGDYEQYF. As DNA, the CDR3 is TGTGCCACCTGCCCGGGACAGGGGGACTACGAGCAGTACTTC. Together with reference TRBV15 and TRBJ2-7, the CDR3 gives the full variable domain: DAMVIQNPRYQVTQFGKPVTLSCSQTLNHNVMYWYQQKSSQAPKLLFHYYDKDFNNEADTPDNFQSRRPNTSFCFLDIRSPGLGDTAMYLCATCPGQGDYEQYFGPGTRLTVT.

The chain uses TRBV5-1 and TRBJ2-1; D gene uncertain. The germline gives CDR1 SGHRS, CDR2 YFSETQ. The CDR3 runs 16 residues. Trimming pared 0 bases from V and 0 bases from J, leaving 10 bases between. DNA of the CDR3: TGCGCCAGCAGCTTGGCCCGCCAGAGCTCCTACAATGAGCAGTTCTTC. Amino acids: CASSLARQSSYNEQFF.